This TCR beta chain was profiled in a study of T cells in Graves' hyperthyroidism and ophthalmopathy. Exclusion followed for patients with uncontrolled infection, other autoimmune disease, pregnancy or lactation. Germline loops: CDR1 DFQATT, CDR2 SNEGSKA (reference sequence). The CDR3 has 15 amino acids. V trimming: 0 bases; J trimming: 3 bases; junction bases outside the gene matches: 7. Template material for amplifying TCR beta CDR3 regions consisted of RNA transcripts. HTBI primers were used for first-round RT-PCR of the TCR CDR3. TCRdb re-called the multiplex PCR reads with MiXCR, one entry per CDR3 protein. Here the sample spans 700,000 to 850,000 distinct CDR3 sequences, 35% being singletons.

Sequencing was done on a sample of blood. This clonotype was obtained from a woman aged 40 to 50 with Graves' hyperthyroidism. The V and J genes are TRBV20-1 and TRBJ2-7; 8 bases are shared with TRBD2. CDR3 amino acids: CSARETSGGDYEQYF. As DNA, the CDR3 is TGCAGTGCTAGAGAAACTAGCGGTGGGGACTACGAGCAGTACTTC.